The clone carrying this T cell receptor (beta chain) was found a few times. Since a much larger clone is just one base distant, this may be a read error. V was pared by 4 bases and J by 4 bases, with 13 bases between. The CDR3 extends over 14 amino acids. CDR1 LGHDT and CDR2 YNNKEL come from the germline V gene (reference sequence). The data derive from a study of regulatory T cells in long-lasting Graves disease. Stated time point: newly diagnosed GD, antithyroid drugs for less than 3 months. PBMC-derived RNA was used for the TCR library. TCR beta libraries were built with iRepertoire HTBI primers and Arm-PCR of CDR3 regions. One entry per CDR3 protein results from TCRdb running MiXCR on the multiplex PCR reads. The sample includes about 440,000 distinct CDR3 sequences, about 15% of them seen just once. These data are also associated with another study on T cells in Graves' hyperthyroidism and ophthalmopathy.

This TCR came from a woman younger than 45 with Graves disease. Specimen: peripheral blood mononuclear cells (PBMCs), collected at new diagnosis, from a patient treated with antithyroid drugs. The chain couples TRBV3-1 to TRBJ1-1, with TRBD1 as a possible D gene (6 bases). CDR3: CASSRAGEGTEAFF. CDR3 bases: TGTGCCAGCAGCCGGGCAGGGGAAGGCACTGAAGCTTTCTTT.